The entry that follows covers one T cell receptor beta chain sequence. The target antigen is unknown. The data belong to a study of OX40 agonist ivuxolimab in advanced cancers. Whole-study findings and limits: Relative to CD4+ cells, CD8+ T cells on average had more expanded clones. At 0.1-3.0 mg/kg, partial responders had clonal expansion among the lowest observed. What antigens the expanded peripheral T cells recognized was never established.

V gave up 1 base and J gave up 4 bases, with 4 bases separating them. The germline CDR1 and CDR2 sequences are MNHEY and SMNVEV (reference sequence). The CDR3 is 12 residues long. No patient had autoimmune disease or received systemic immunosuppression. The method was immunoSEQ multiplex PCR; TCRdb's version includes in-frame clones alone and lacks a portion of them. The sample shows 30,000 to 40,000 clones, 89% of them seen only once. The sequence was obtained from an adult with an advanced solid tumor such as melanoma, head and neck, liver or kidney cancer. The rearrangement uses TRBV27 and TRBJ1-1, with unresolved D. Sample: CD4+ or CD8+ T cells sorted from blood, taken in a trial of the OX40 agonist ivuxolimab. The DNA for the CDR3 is TGTGCCAGCAGTTTATTGGGCACTGAAGCTTTCTTT. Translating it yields CASSLLGTEAFF.